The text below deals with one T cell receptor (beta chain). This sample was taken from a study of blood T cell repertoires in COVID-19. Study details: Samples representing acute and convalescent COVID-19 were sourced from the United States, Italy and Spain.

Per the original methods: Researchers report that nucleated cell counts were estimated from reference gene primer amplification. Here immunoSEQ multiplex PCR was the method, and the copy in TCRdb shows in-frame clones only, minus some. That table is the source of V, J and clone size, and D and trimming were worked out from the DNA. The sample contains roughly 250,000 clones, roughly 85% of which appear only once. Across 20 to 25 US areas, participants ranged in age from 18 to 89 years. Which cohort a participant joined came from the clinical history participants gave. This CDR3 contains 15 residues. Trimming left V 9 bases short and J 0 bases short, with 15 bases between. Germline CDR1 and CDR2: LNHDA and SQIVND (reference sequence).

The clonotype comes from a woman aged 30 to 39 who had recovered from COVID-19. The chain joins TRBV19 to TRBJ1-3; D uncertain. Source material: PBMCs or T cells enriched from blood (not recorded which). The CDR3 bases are TGTGCCAGCCACCTTGGGAGTTTCTCTGGAAACACCATATATTTT. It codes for CASHLGSFSGNTIYF.